Each of the 6 T cell receptor beta chains below was sequenced from the same sample in a study of early T cells in non-severe SARS-CoV-2 infection. TCRdb processed the 5' RACE reads anew with MiXCR; each CDR3 protein has one entry. This sample carries fewer than 65,000 distinct CDR3 sequences, roughly 9.3% of them seen once, and the ten largest clones take under 15%. Sample: whole blood. The receptors stem from an adult who was a healthcare worker with PCR-confirmed SARS-CoV-2 infection or an uninfected control (not recorded which).

V is TRBV9 and J is TRBJ2-7; D perhaps matches TRBD2 (5 bases). The CDR3 runs 15 residues. Per the germline V gene, CDR1 is SGDLS and CDR2 is YYNGEE. V lost 2 bases to trimming and J lost 6 bases, with 18 bases between them. CDR3 DNA: TGTGCCAGCAGCGTGGATTTCGAATTGAGCGGCGAGCAGTACTTC. It yields the protein CASSVDFELSGEQYF.

Ten or more counts support this clonotype. The chain recombines TRBV15 with TRBJ2-3, with TRBD2 matching over 9 bases. V lost 0 bases, J lost 2 bases, and 6 bases stayed unmatched. This CDR3 comprises 17 residues. Germline assignment: CDR1 LNHNV and CDR2 YYDKDF (reference sequence). The CDR3 region is CATSRDWGGRATDTQYF. DNA of the CDR3: TGTGCCACCAGCAGAGATTGGGGCGGGAGGGCCACAGATACGCAGTATTTT.

This clonotype has at least ten counts. The chain joins TRBV5-1 to TRBJ2-7; 10 nucleotides align to TRBD2. The CDR3 loop spans 15 amino acids. V was clipped by 0 bases and J by 5 bases; unmatched bases: 5. Germline CDR1 reads SGHRS; CDR2 reads YFSETQ. The CDR3 bases are TGCGCCAGCAGCTTGGTGCTAGCGGGAGATAACGAGCAGTACTTC. Protein: CASSLVLAGDNEQYF.

Only a few counts were recorded for this clonotype. The V call is TRBV5-1, the J call TRBJ1-1, with D perhaps matching TRBD1 (6 bases). This CDR3 spans 14 amino acids. V was cut by 2 bases and J by 4 bases, with 12 bases left in between. Germline loops: CDR1 SGHRS, CDR2 YFSETQ. Here the CDR3 DNA reads TGCGCCAGCAGCTTAAACGGGGGCATCACTGAAGCTTTCTTT. Amino acid sequence: CASSLNGGITEAFF.

The chain carries TRBV5-1 and TRBJ2-3, with 9 positions matching TRBD2. This CDR3 comprises 15 residues. Germline V gene lookup returns CDR1 SGHRS and CDR2 YFSETQ. V shed 4 bases and J 5 bases; nucleotides not matched to a gene: 8. Here the CDR3 DNA reads TGCGCCAGCAGCAATAGCGGGAGAATTGTAGATACGCAGTATTTT. Translated: CASSNSGRIVDTQYF.

The table lists this clonotype with many counts. The V call is TRBV27, the J call TRBJ2-1; tentative D call: TRBD1 (6 bases). The CDR3 has 16 amino acids. Trimming shortened V by 6 bases and J by 5 bases, and 20 bases separated the two germline ends. Germline lookup yields CDR1 MNHEY and CDR2 SMNVEV (reference sequence). The CDR3 DNA is TGTGCCAGCAGACCTGAGCAGGGGTTTAAGCACAATGAGCAGTTCTTC. This sequence encodes CASRPEQGFKHNEQFF.